This T cell receptor beta chain originates from a study of blood T cells in healthy people across ages. This clonotype was detected only a few times. Then a second PCR, running about 7 to 11 cycles, was carried out with a sample-barcoded 5' primer and a J-beta primer mix. TCRdb reanalysed the 5' RACE reads using MiXCR and keeps one entry per CDR3 protein. The table includes fewer than 650,000 distinct CDR3 sequences, around a quarter detected once. Germline assignment: CDR1 SGDLS and CDR2 YYNGEE. This CDR3 region has 14 residues. These data were likewise used in another study, on T cells of mothers and their children. That paper states: RNA was extracted, and all of it went into cDNA synthesis at around 1.4 ug per 15 ul.

This TCR was recovered from a boy under 10 years old in good health. The V and J genes are TRBV9 and TRBJ2-5; D possibly corresponds to TRBD1 (5 bases). The J call could be wrong; TRBJ2-7 is a better fit for the DNA end. Sequences were obtained from blood. Here the CDR3 reads CASSASDIPYEQYF. The CDR3 DNA sequence: TGTGCCAGCAGCGCCTCGGACATACCCTACGAGCAGTACTTC.